The 6 T cell receptor beta chains below come from one sample, sequenced in a study of blood T cell repertoires in COVID-19. The data were produced by immunoSEQ multiplex PCR, yet TCRdb's version contains in-frame clones alone and is incomplete. The sample records about 270,000 clones, around nine tenths being singletons. Sequenced input: peripheral blood. These receptors were taken from a man aged 45-65 years with acute or convalescent COVID-19.

The J gene is TRBJ2-2, the V gene TRBV11-2; no clear D gene. The V end was cut by 3 bases, the J end by 4 bases, with 9 bases between. CDR3 length: 14 residues. CDR1 and CDR2 from the germline V gene are SGHAT and FQNNGV. The CDR3 reads CASSFVVGTGELFF. The DNA of the CDR3 is TGTGCCAGCAGCTTTGTTGTCGGCACCGGGGAGCTGTTTTTT.

The V and J genes are TRBV30 and TRBJ2-2; the D gene is possibly TRBD1 (6 bases). The CDR3 totals 15 residues. V was trimmed by 3 bases and J by 1 base, leaving 12 bases between them. CDR1 is GTSNPN, CDR2 SVGIG, per germline (reference sequence). The CDR3, as DNA: TGTGCCTGGAGCACAGGGCTCGGGAACACCGGGGAGCTGTTTTTT. Its translation is CAWSTGLGNTGELFF.

A few counts support this clone. J is TRBJ1-1 and V is TRBV3-1 (or the pseudogene TRBV3-2), with 9 positions matching TRBD1. The CDR3 length is 14 residues. Per the germline V gene, CDR1 is LGHDT and CDR2 is YNNKEL (reference sequence). The ends lost 4 bases at V and 3 bases at J; junction bases unmatched: 3. The CDR3 region is CASSPGQGYTEAFF. DNA of the CDR3: TGTGCCAGCAGCCCGGGACAGGGATACACTGAAGCTTTCTTT.

The gene calls are TRBV6-5 and TRBJ1-1, with 7 bases lining up with TRBD1. Looked up from germline, CDR1 is MNHEY and CDR2 is SVGAGI. The junction had 10 bases not matched to a gene; V was cut back by 6 bases and J by 6 bases. The CDR3 runs 14 residues. CDR3 in amino acids: CASREGARGPEAFF. CDR3 sequence (DNA): TGTGCCAGCAGGGAGGGGGCCAGGGGCCCTGAAGCTTTCTTT.

The chain uses TRBV4-1 and TRBJ1-2; the match to TRBD1 covers 12 bases. The trim removed 3 bases at V and 8 bases at J, leaving 19 bases unmatched. The CDR3 is 19 residues long. Germline CDR1 and CDR2: MGHRA and YSYEKL. CDR3 DNA: TGCGCCAGCAGCCAGTCCCCCCGGGACAGGGGGCGAGGGTTGAGAGGCTACACCTTC. Translating gives CASSQSPRDRGRGLRGYTF.

The chain is built from TRBV5-1 and TRBJ2-6, with D maybe TRBD2 (5 bases). Germline CDR1 reads SGHRS; CDR2 reads YFSETQ. The CDR3 runs to 16 residues. The V and J ends lost 2 bases and 2 bases respectively, with 11 bases between them. Here the CDR3 reads CASSLLGEAGANVLTF. In nucleotides, the CDR3 is TGCGCCAGCAGCTTACTAGGAGAGGCTGGGGCCAACGTCCTGACTTTC.